A selection of T cell receptor beta chains follows, all from one sample in a study of shared clonotypes between healthy human individuals. This table comes from immunoSEQ multiplex PCR, and its TCRdb copy is limited to in-frame clones, with some not included. This sample has about 990,000 clones, with approximately 78% found just once. Sequencing input: memory CD4+ T cells from PBMCs. The receptors originated from a man aged 18-30 years in good health. Some clones in this sample may be carry-over from other donors' samples. The CDR3 runs from the conserved cysteine through the conserved F or W.

V	J	CDR3
TRBV4-2	TRBJ2-2	CASSQEPQATGELFF
TRBV5-4	TRBJ1-2	CASSPSTGVMHGYTF
TRBV10-1	TRBJ2-5	CASSSGTGGLETQYF
TRBV28	TRBJ2-4	CASKWGRKNIQYF
TRBV5-1	TRBJ2-5	CASSLDSWGAQETQYF
TRBV7-9	TRBJ2-1	CASSLYPTSDSYNEQFF
TRBV6-1	TRBJ1-3	CASRRDRRPGNTIYF
TRBV6-5	TRBJ2-7	CASSFTGEQYF
TRBV5-1	TRBJ2-7	CASSLVVSPAYEQYF
TRBV7-2	TRBJ2-3	CASSLVAGGPPDTQYF
TRBV7-3	TRBJ2-7	CASSREGGMSRSEQYF
TRBV5-1	TRBJ2-7	CASSLKGQGYEQYF
TRBV5-1	TRBJ2-7	CASSPRATGYEQYF
TRBV15	TRBJ1-5	CATSRHLGTEGNF
TRBV28	TRBJ2-7	CASRDGTLSYEQYF
TRBV27	TRBJ2-2	CASSPRGTANTGELFF
TRBV7-8	TRBJ2-7	CASSSSLGRGGYEQYF
TRBV7-2	TRBJ2-5	CASSAQETQYF
TRBV6-5	TRBJ2-7	CASRADRGRYEQYF
TRBV4-2	TRBJ2-7	CASSQDMQGSYEQYF
TRBV11-1	TRBJ2-1	CASSSLAVTGNEQFF
TRBV5-6	TRBJ2-5	CASTPTGKQETQYF
TRBV28	TRBJ1-1	CASSGPSGGTEAFF
TRBV10-3	TRBJ1-5	CAISKDRDQPQHF
TRBV5-4	TRBJ2-2	CASSSIRDRGGELFF
TRBV28	TRBJ2-5	CASSLQGTGSVETQYF
TRBV4-2	TRBJ2-1	CASSQEGQSYNEQFF
TRBV9	TRBJ2-5	CASSVDFLGETQYF
TRBV6-6	TRBJ2-7	CASSQRTGDHEQYF
TRBV5-1	TRBJ2-3	CASSLDASGRAGADTQYF
TRBV19	TRBJ1-3	CASSIDSGNTIYF
TRBV15	TRBJ2-1	CASERNNEQFF
TRBV29-1	TRBJ2-2	CSASRTGNRGSSTGELFF
TRBV2	TRBJ1-4	CAGSSTVGEKLFF
TRBV5-4	TRBJ2-7	CASSFRLDGSYEQYF
TRBV28	TRBJ2-4	CASRGQGRAKNIQYF
TRBV16	TRBJ1-1	CASSQHTEQGSFF
TRBV29-1	TRBJ2-5	CSVVSSGGGETQYF
TRBV6-4	TRBJ1-1	CASSLTRDRGPAFF
TRBV5-8	TRBJ1-1	CASISRGLWGEDDTEAFF
TRBV29-1	TRBJ2-7	CSATRAGLAGGEMSEQYF
TRBV28	TRBJ1-1	CATRARPPNTEAFF
TRBV5-1	TRBJ1-2	CASSLVPARSSYGYTF
TRBV5-6	TRBJ2-7	CASSAVTGSPYEQYF
TRBV10-3	TRBJ1-2	CAIRGTDAYRGYTF
TRBV6-6	TRBJ1-2	CASSYSGFSNYGYTF
TRBV14	TRBJ1-1	CASSQVAPGRGNTEAFF
TRBV11-3	TRBJ2-1	CASSLIRGSEQFF
TRBV7-9	TRBJ2-5	CASSPGLASYDEWQETQYF
TRBV28	TRBJ1-1	CASSSSRGDKNTEAFF
TRBV10-3	TRBJ2-7	CAIGTGREQYF
TRBV28	TRBJ2-1	CASSAPGEFVHNEQFF